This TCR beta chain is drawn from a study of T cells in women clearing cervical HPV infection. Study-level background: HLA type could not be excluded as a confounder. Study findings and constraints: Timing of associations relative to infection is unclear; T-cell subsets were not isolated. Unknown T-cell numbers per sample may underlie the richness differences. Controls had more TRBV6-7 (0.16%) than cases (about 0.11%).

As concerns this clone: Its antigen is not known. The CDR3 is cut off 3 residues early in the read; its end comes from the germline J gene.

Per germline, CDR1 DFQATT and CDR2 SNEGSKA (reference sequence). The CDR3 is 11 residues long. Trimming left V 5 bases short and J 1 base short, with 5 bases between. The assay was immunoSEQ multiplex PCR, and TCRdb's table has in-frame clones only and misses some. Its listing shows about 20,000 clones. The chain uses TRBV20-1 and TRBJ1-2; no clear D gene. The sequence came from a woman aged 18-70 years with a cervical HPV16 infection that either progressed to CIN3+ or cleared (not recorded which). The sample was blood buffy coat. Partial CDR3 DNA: TGCAGTGCTTCAGATAACTATGGC. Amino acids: CSASDNYG. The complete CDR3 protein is CSASDNYGYTF.